One and the same sample provided the 20 T cell receptor beta chains below, sequenced in a study of STAT3 mutations in large granular lymphocyte leukemia. Findings and limits, study-wide: Every T-LGLL patient had at least one immunodominant TCRbeta clonotype.

Using immunoSEQ multiplex PCR, the repertoire was profiled, and TCRdb retains in-frame clones only, with some absent. This sample has roughly 11,000 clones, with 65% to 90% found just once. The antigens these receptors bind are not known. The source material was peripheral blood mononuclear cells. The receptors originated from a man older than 75 with T-cell large granular lymphocyte leukemia. Some clones in this sample may be carry-over from other donors' samples.

The chain links TRBV29-1 to TRBJ1-3; D is ambiguous. Germline CDR1 reads SQVTM; CDR2 reads ANQGSEA. V was trimmed by 5 bases and J by 0 bases, leaving 8 bases between them. CDR3 length: 13 amino acids. CDR3 sequence (DNA): TGCAGCGTTACAGAGAGCTCTGGAAACACCATATATTTT. Protein sequence: CSVTESSGNTIYF.

The chain joins TRBV4-2 to TRBJ1-2; D unclear. The CDR3 contains 14 residues. V lost 2 bases, J lost 1 base, and 8 bases lay in between. In germline, CDR1 is LGHNA, CDR2 YNFKEQ. The CDR3 protein is CASSQFTVNYGYTF. Here the CDR3 DNA reads TGTGCCAGCAGCCAATTTACGGTTAACTATGGCTACACCTTC.

This clone was counted only a few times. V gene TRBV6-5 combines with J gene TRBJ1-1; D not certain. Germline lookup yields CDR1 MNHEY and CDR2 SVGAGI. The CDR3 sequence is 13 residues long. V lost 6 bases and J lost 0, with 8 bases in between. The DNA of the CDR3 is TGTGCCAGCAGGTTTTTTGTGAACACTGAAGCTTTCTTT. Translation gives CASRFFVNTEAFF.

To note about this clone: A junction boundary mismatches the germline segment, possibly from a read error. The sample has other DNA sequences that encode this CDR3 too. The genes are TRBV29-1 and TRBJ2-3, with D perhaps matching TRBD1 or TRBD2 (5 bases each). The germline V gene has CDR1 SQVTM and CDR2 ANQGSEA. The CDR3 contains 14 residues. In DNA, the CDR3 is TGTAGCGTTGGGGCACTACTAGGCCGGGATACGCAGTATTTT. Its translation is CSVGALLGRDTQYF.

There are a few counts of this clone. The rearrangement links TRBV5-1 to TRBJ2-7; D may match TRBD1 or TRBD2 (5 bases each). The CDR3 has 13 amino acids. V was cut by 4 bases and J by 3 bases, with 11 bases left in between. In germline, CDR1 is SGHRS, CDR2 YFSETQ. The CDR3 DNA is TGCGCCAGCAGCGGTTGGGACGGCTACGAGCAGTACTTC. Translation gives CASSGWDGYEQYF. The variable domain in full, completed from reference TRBV5-1 and TRBJ2-7, reads KAGVTQTPRYLIKTRGQQVTLSCSPISGHRSVSWYQQTPGQGLQFLFEYFSETQRNKGNFPGRFSGRQFSNSRSEMNVSTLELGDSALYLCASSGWDGYEQYFGPGTRLTVT.

The gene calls are TRBV7-9 and TRBJ1-2; possibly TRBD1 for D (5 bases). Trimming cost V 3 bases and J 5 bases, with 16 bases left between them. The CDR3 has 15 residues. Germline CDR1 reads SEHNR; CDR2 reads FQNEAQ (reference sequence). The chain's CDR3 is CASSFSGGDRYGYTF. In nucleotides, the CDR3 is TGTGCCAGCAGCTTCAGCGGGGGAGACCGTTATGGCTACACCTTC.

The chain is built from TRBV9 and TRBJ2-6; D remains ambiguous. Per the germline V gene, CDR1 is SGDLS and CDR2 is YYNGEE. V lost 0 bases to trimming and J lost 0 bases, with 10 bases between them. This CDR3 is 17 amino acids long. The CDR3 sequence is CASSVATASSGANVLTF. CDR3 in DNA: TGTGCCAGCAGCGTAGCTACAGCCAGCTCTGGGGCCAACGTCCTGACTTTC.

V and J are TRBV7-2 and TRBJ2-5, with D possibly being TRBD1 (5 bases). Trimming removed 5 bases at V and 2 bases at J, with 12 bases between. Germline V gives CDR1 SGHTA, CDR2 FQGNSA. There are 14 residues in the CDR3. The CDR3 sequence is CASSPPSGQETQYF. Written as DNA, the CDR3 is TGTGCCAGCAGCCCCCCCTCAGGGCAAGAGACCCAGTACTTC.

The chain uses TRBV12-5 and TRBJ2-6, with D perhaps assigned TRBD1 or TRBD2 (5 bases each). The V end lost 6 bases, the J end lost 0 bases, and 15 bases lay between the germline ends. CDR3 size: 17 residues. Looked up from germline, CDR1 is LGHNT and CDR2 is FRNRAP. This CDR3 is CASGPEEGNSGANVLTF. The CDR3 DNA is TGTGCTAGTGGCCCCGAAGAGGGGAACTCTGGGGCCAACGTCCTGACTTTC.

This chain uses TRBV5-6 with TRBJ1-6, with 7 bases that match TRBD1. The CDR3 extends over 14 amino acids. Germline CDR1 and CDR2: SGHDT and YYEEEE. J lost 9 bases, V lost 2 bases, and 5 bases had no gene match. The CDR3 reads CASSFRDSVSPLHF. CDR3 nucleotide sequence: TGTGCCAGCAGCTTCAGGGACAGCGTTTCACCCCTCCACTTT.

The V gene is TRBV5-1, the J gene TRBJ1-2, with 7 bases matching TRBD1. Germline assignment: CDR1 SGHRS and CDR2 YFSETQ. J lost 6 bases, V lost 4 bases, and 12 bases had no gene match. The CDR3 is made up of 15 amino acids. CDR3 sequence reads: CASSREQGRINGYTF. CDR3 nucleotides: TGCGCCAGCAGCAGGGAACAGGGGAGAATTAATGGCTACACCTTC.

The rearrangement joins TRBV5-4 to TRBJ2-2; no definite D call. Germline CDR1 is SGHNT and CDR2 is YYREEE (reference sequence). The CDR3 is 12 amino acids. V lost 4 bases to trimming and J lost 2 bases, with 3 bases between them. CDR3 protein: CASSRNTGELFF. CDR3 nucleotide sequence: TGTGCCAGCAGCCGAAACACCGGGGAGCTGTTTTTT.

The CDR3 DNA reads TGTGCCAGCTCACCGGGACAACTCTATCAGCCCCAGCATTTT. This sequence encodes CASSPGQLYQPQHF. The J gene is TRBJ1-5, the V gene TRBV18; TRBD1 is a possible D gene (6 bases). Looked up from germline, CDR1 is KGHSH and CDR2 is LQKENI. CDR3 length: 14 residues. The ends were cut back, 3 bases at V and 5 bases at J, with 11 bases in the middle.

The rearrangement uses TRBV5-1 and TRBJ2-5, with TRBD2 as a possible D gene (5 bases). V lost 0 bases, J lost 5 bases, and 8 bases lay in between. CDR3 size: 13 residues. CDR1 is SGHRS, CDR2 YFSETQ, per germline. CDR3 nucleotides: TGCGCCAGCAGCTTGGCCCCGGGGGAGACCCAGTACTTC. It specifies CASSLAPGETQYF.

The chain carries TRBV1 and TRBJ2-7; the D call in the table, TRBD2, was not verified against the DNA. TRBV1 constitutes a pseudogene. This CDR3 has 14 residues. CDR3 in DNA: TGCACCAGCAGCCCACTAGCGTCCCATTACGAGCAGTACTTC. It specifies CTSSPLASHYEQYF.

V usage is TRBV9 and J usage is TRBJ2-3, with 8 nucleotides matching TRBD2. The J segment lost 0 bases and the V segment lost 5 bases, leaving 5 bases of the junction unmatched. CDR3 length equals 15 residues. CDR1 and CDR2 (germline): SGDLS, YYNGEE. CDR3 loop: CASSASGGSTDTQYF. The DNA for the CDR3 is TGTGCCAGCAGTGCGAGCGGGGGAAGCACAGATACGCAGTATTTT.

J is TRBJ1-1 and V is TRBV7-6; no clear D. CDR3 length equals 14 residues. Germline assignment: CDR1 SGHVS and CDR2 FNYEAQ. Trimming shortened V by 0 bases and J by 0 bases, and 5 bases separated the two germline ends. For the CDR3, the DNA is TGTGCCAGCAGCTTAGCTCCAGTGAACACTGAAGCTTTCTTT. It encodes CASSLAPVNTEAFF.

This chain links TRBV6-6 with TRBJ1-1; no clear D gene. Deletions cut 4 bases from V and 1 base from J, with 13 bases between. This CDR3 has 15 residues. Germline V lookup: CDR1 MNHNY, CDR2 SVGAGI (reference sequence). This CDR3 reads CASSLPASRNTEAFF. The CDR3 DNA follows: TGTGCCAGCAGTTTGCCAGCTTCAAGGAACACTGAAGCTTTCTTT.

The chain is built from TRBV7-3 and TRBJ2-5; D unclear. The germline V gene encodes CDR1 SGHTA and CDR2 FQGTGA. This CDR3 contains 13 residues. Trimming pared 5 bases from V and 2 bases from J, leaving 9 bases between. The CDR3 protein is CASSPGQQETQYF. The CDR3 DNA reads as TGTGCCAGCAGCCCCGGCCAGCAAGAGACCCAGTACTTC. Full variable domain (rest looked up from reference TRBV7-3 and TRBJ2-5): GAGVSQTPSNKVTEKGKYVELRCDPISGHTALYWYRQSLGQGPEFLIYFQGTGAADDSGLPNDRFFAVRPEGSVSTLKIQRTERGDSAVYLCASSPGQQETQYFGPGTRLLVL.

V usage is TRBV7-2 and J usage is TRBJ2-1; no reliable D call. The CDR3 is 12 amino acids. V lost 6 bases, J lost 10 bases, and 13 bases lay in between. The germline CDR1 and CDR2 sequences are SGHTA and FQGNSA. The CDR3 reads CASRLMAEEQFF. The CDR3 bases are TGTGCCAGCAGACTGATGGCTGAAGAGCAGTTCTTC.